Presented here are 16 T cell receptor beta chains from one specimen sequenced in a study of PD-1 blockade in classical Hodgkin lymphoma. Documented time point: cycle 4 day 1 (C4D1), after 6 weeks of nivolumab. Relapse after autologous stem cell transplantation occurred in every patient, and brentuximab vedotin exposure varied. Isolation of CD4+ T cells from thawed PBMCs was performed by magnetic negative selection. Sequencing used immunoSEQ multiplex PCR; TCRdb keeps in-frame clones, though not all of them. The sample has fewer than 35,000 clones; 86% are singletons. Sequencing was performed on CD4+ T cells from blood, taken before the fourth cycle of nivolumab. These receptors came from a human donor with classical Hodgkin lymphoma.

The count of this clone is one. The CDR3 bases are TGTGCCAGCAGCCAAGGTACGGGTGAGGCTGGAAACACCATATATTTT. Amino acid sequence: CASSQGTGEAGNTIYF. The chain couples TRBV4-2 to TRBJ1-3; D remains unclear. The length of the CDR3 is 16 residues. The germline CDR1 and CDR2 sequences are LGHNA and YNFKEQ. Trimming shortened V by 1 base and J by 2 bases, and 12 bases separated the two germline ends.

This clone occurred once. The gene calls are TRBV5-1 and TRBJ2-5; 11 bases fit TRBD2. CDR1 and CDR2 (germline): SGHRS, YFSETQ. With V trimmed by 3 bases and J by 5 bases, 3 bases remained unmatched. This CDR3 region has 14 residues. The DNA for the CDR3 is TGCGCCAGCAGCTGGGGGACTAGCGGTGAGACCCAGTACTTC. Translating gives CASSWGTSGETQYF.

V and J are TRBV29-1 and TRBJ2-2, with D maybe TRBD2 (6 bases). Trimming stripped 4 bases from V and 3 bases from J, with 12 bases between. Germline assignment: CDR1 SQVTM and CDR2 ANQGSEA. This CDR3 comprises 14 residues. The CDR3 DNA sequence: TGCAGCGTTGGGGCGGGGTCTTACACCGGGGAGCTGTTTTTT. Protein sequence: CSVGAGSYTGELFF.

In DNA, the CDR3 is TGTGCCAGCAGCTTAGCTGTTGTAGGGTACGAGCAGTACTTC. It specifies CASSLAVVGYEQYF. The chain recombines TRBV7-2 with TRBJ2-5; D gene unclear. TRBJ2-7 matches the DNA end more closely, so the J call is doubtful. The germline CDR1 and CDR2 sequences are SGHTA and FQGNSA. This CDR3 spans 14 amino acids.

The chain links TRBV19 to TRBJ2-7; 7 bases map to TRBD2. Germline trimming cut 4 bases from V and 2 bases from J; bases unmatched to any gene: 8. CDR3 size: 15 residues. CDR1 is LNHDA, CDR2 SQIVND, per germline (reference sequence). DNA for the CDR3: TGTGCCAGTAGTAAGGTCAGCGGGGTTCCCTACGAGCAGTACTTC. It translates to CASSKVSGVPYEQYF.

This chain joins TRBV4-1 and TRBJ1-5; TRBD1 is a possible D gene (6 bases). Deletions cut 2 bases from V and 4 bases from J, with 9 bases between. Germline CDR1 reads MGHRA; CDR2 reads YSYEKL. The CDR3 runs to 14 residues. This chain's CDR3 is CASSQRTANQPQHF. DNA for the CDR3: TGCGCCAGCAGCCAAAGGACAGCAAATCAGCCCCAGCATTTT.

The chain recombines TRBV18 with TRBJ2-1, with 11 bases aligning to TRBD2. Germline assignment: CDR1 KGHSH and CDR2 LQKENI. This CDR3 is 15 amino acids long. Trimming took 3 bases from V and 7 from J; bases not matched to a gene: 5. The CDR3, as DNA: TGTGCCAGCTCACCCACTAGCGGGAGTAGGAATGAGCAGTTCTTC. It yields the protein CASSPTSGSRNEQFF.

The chain combines TRBV7-9 with TRBJ2-1, with a tentative D call TRBD2 (5 bases). The V end was cut by 3 bases, the J end by 8 bases, with 14 bases between. Per the germline V gene, CDR1 is SEHNR and CDR2 is FQNEAQ (reference sequence). This CDR3 has 14 amino acids. The CDR3 DNA follows: TGTGCCAGCAGCTTGATAGAGGGCCCCCATGAGCAGTTCTTC. This gives the protein CASSLIEGPHEQFF.

The V call is TRBV19, the J call TRBJ2-3, with D unresolved. V was trimmed by 5 bases and J by 7 bases, leaving 7 bases between them. The germline CDR1 and CDR2 sequences are LNHDA and SQIVND (reference sequence). This CDR3 comprises 11 residues. The CDR3 region is CASSRRNTQYF. The CDR3 bases are TGTGCCAGTAGTCGGCGAAATACGCAGTATTTT. The entire variable domain, with the rest obtained from reference TRBV19 and TRBJ2-3, is as follows: DGGITQSPKYLFRKEGQNVTLSCEQNLNHDAMYWYRQDPGQGLRLIYYSQIVNDFQKGDIAEGYSVSREKKESFPLTVTSAQKNPTAFYLCASSRRNTQYFGPGTRLTVL.

V usage is TRBV28 and J usage is TRBJ2-1; TRBD2 matches at 10 bases. Germline V gene sequence: CDR1 MDHEN, CDR2 SYDVKM. The trim removed 5 bases at V and 4 bases at J, leaving 5 bases unmatched. The CDR3 is 15 residues long. CDR3 amino acids: CASSGGLARYNEQFF. CDR3 coding DNA: TGTGCCAGCAGTGGGGGACTAGCGAGATACAATGAGCAGTTCTTC.

In this sample, this clone turned up once. This chain links TRBV7-8 with TRBJ1-1; D remains ambiguous. Germline V gene sequence: CDR1 SGHVS, CDR2 FQNEAQ. The germline V and J ends were trimmed by 1 base and 1 base, with 4 bases remaining between them. The CDR3 has 13 amino acids. The DNA of the CDR3 is TGTGCCAGCAGCTTAGGAGCGAACACTGAAGCTTTCTTT. Its protein product is CASSLGANTEAFF.

This CDR3 reads CSGRQQRNTGELFF. For the CDR3, the DNA is TGCAGCGGTAGACAGCAAAGGAACACCGGGGAGCTGTTTTTT. This chain connects TRBV29-1 to TRBJ2-2, with TRBD1 as a possible D gene (5 bases). CDR3 length equals 14 residues. The V and J ends lost 7 bases and 1 base respectively, with 13 bases between them. The germline CDR1 and CDR2 sequences are SQVTM and ANQGSEA.

The gene calls are TRBV9 and TRBJ1-1; unclear D gene. This CDR3 spans 13 amino acids. Trimming left V 0 bases short and J 8 bases short, with 11 bases between. In germline, CDR1 is SGDLS, CDR2 YYNGEE. The CDR3 sequence: CASSVDFLQEAFF. As DNA, the CDR3 is TGTGCCAGCAGCGTAGATTTCCTACAGGAAGCTTTCTTT. The full variable domain, its missing parts supplied by reference TRBV9 and TRBJ1-1, is DSGVTQTPKHLITATGQRVTLRCSPRSGDLSVYWYQQSLDQGLQFLIQYYNGEERAKGNILERFSAQQFPDLHSELNLSSLELGDSALYFCASSVDFLQEAFFGQGTRLTVV.

The chain links TRBV15 to TRBJ2-5, with D perhaps being TRBD1 or TRBD2 (5 bases each). The V gene lost 5 bases and the J gene lost 5 bases, with 21 bases spanning the gap. The CDR3 consists of 16 residues. Germline V gives CDR1 LNHNV, CDR2 YYDKDF (reference sequence). In DNA form, the CDR3 reads TGTGCCACCAGCCCCTGGGGCCTAGTGCGGAGGGAGACCCAGTACTTC. Amino acid sequence: CATSPWGLVRRETQYF.

This rearrangement joins TRBV7-9 to TRBJ2-5; 10 nucleotides match TRBD1. Germline CDR1 SEHNR, CDR2 FQNEAQ (reference sequence). Trimming at V came to 10 bases and at J to 5 bases, leaving 16 bases not matched to a gene. The length of the CDR3 is 16 residues. The CDR3 DNA follows: TGTGCCACCGACCCCCGGGACAGGGGTGGAGGGGAGACCCAGTACTTC. It codes for CATDPRDRGGGETQYF.

The J gene is TRBJ1-3, the V gene TRBV29-1; D gene unclear. Looked up from germline, CDR1 is SQVTM and CDR2 is ANQGSEA. CDR3 length equals 12 residues. The germline V and J ends were trimmed by 1 base and 4 bases, with 5 bases remaining between them. CDR3 amino acids: CSVEGLGNTIYF. Here the CDR3 DNA reads TGCAGCGTTGAAGGGTTGGGAAACACCATATATTTT. Using reference TRBV29-1 and TRBJ1-3 for the parts outside the CDR3, the full variable domain is SAVISQKPSRDICQRGTSLTIQCQVDSQVTMMFWYRQQPGQSLTLIATANQGSEATYESGFVIDKFPISRPNLTFSTLTVSNMSPEDSSIYLCSVEGLGNTIYFGEGSWLTVV.